This TCR beta chain came from a study of type 1 regulatory T cells. Study in general: T-allo10 is an in vitro-generated, Tr1-enriched CD4 T cell product specific for alloantigen.

This clonotype was detected many times. TCRdb re-called the reads through MiXCR, storing one row per CDR3 protein. The table lists some 89,000 distinct CDR3 sequences, 30% to 35% of them singletons. This CDR3 has 16 amino acids. The junction had 7 bases not matched to a gene; V was cut back by 4 bases and J by 3 bases. The V gene's germline CDR1 is SEHNR and CDR2 FQNEAQ (reference sequence). This clonotype was sampled from a human donor in good health. Sequencing was done on a sample of CD4+ T cells, either the whole sample or a sorted fraction (not recorded which). The chain joins TRBV7-9 to TRBJ2-3; 10 bases are a match to TRBD1. The CDR3 bases are TGTGCCAGCAGCTCTTACAGGACAGGGGGTACAGATACGCAGTATTTT. It translates to CASSSYRTGGTDTQYF.